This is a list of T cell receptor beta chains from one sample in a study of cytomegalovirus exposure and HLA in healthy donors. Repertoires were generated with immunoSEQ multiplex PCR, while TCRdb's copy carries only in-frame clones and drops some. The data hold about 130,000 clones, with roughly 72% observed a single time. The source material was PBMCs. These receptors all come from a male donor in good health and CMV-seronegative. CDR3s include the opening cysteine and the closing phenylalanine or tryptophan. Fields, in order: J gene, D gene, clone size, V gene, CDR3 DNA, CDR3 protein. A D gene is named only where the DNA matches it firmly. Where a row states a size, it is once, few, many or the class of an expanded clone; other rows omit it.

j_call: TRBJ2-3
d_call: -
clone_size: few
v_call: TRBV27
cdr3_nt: TGTGCCAGCAGTTTCAGGGGGGTTCGCACAGATACGCAGTATTTT
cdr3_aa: CASSFRGVRTDTQYF

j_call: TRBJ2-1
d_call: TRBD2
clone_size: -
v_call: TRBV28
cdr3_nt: TGTGCCAGCAGACCCCCTATAGCGGGCCAGTCGTCGGGTGAGCAGTTCTTC
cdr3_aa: CASRPPIAGQSSGEQFF

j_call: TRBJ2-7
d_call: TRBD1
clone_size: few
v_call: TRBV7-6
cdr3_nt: TGTGCCAGCAGCTCCCAGACAGGGAGCTCCTACGAGCAGTACTTC
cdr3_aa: CASSSQTGSSYEQYF

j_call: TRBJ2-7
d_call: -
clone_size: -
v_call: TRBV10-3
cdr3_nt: TGTGCCATCAGTGAAGGGGGCGAGCAGTACTTC
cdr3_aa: CAISEGGEQYF

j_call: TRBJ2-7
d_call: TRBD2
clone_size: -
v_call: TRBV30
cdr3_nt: TGTGCCTGGAGTGTAAGAGGGAGGACTAGCGGCTCCTACGAGCAGTACTTC
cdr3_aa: CAWSVRGRTSGSYEQYF

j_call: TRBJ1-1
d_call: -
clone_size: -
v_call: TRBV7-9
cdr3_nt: TGTGCCAGCAGCCTCAGTGGGAGGACTGAAGCTTTCTTT
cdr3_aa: CASSLSGRTEAFF

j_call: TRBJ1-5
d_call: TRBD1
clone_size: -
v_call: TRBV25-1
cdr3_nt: TGTGCCAGCAGTGGCGGGACAGGGGGCTATCAGCCCCAGCATTTT
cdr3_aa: CASSGGTGGYQPQHF

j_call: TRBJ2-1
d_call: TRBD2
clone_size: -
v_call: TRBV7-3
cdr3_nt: TGTGCCAGCAGCTCCGGGACTAGCGCAGGGAATGAGCAGTTCTTC
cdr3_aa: CASSSGTSAGNEQFF

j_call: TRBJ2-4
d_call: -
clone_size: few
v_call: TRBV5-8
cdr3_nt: TGTGCCAGCAGTCGGACTGAGTTTCTAGCCAAAAACATTCAGTACTTC
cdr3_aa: CASSRTEFLAKNIQYF

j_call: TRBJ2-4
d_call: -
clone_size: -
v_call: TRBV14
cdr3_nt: TGTGCCAGCAGCCAAGGGTTGACCCAGGAAGCCAAAAACATTCAGTACTTC
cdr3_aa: CASSQGLTQEAKNIQYF

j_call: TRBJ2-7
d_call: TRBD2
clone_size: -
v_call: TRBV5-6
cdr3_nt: TGTGCCAGCAGATCTTTGACTAGCGGGAGCTCCTACGAGCAGTACTTC
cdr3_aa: CASRSLTSGSSYEQYF

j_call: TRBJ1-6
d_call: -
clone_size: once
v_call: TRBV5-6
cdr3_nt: TGTGCCAGCAGCATGTGGACTTTGAACGATTCACCCCTCCACTTT
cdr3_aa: CASSMWTLNDSPLHF

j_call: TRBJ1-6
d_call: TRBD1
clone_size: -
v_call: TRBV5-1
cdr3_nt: TGCGCCAGCAGCTTAGACAGGGCACCTAATTCACCCCTCCACTTT
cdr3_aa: CASSLDRAPNSPLHF

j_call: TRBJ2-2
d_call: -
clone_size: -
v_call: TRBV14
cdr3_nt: TGTGCCAGCAGCCTCCTGGACACGACCGGGGAGCTGTTTTTT
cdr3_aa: CASSLLDTTGELFF

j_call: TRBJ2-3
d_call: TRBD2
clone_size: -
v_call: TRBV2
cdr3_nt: TGTGCCTCTAGGACTAGCGGGACATCGGGTACGCAGTATTTT
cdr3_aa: CASRTSGTSGTQYF

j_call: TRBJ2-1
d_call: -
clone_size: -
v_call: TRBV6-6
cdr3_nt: TGTGCCAGCAGTGTGGGAAGCCTAGCGCCATACAATGAGCAGTTCTTC
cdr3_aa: CASSVGSLAPYNEQFF

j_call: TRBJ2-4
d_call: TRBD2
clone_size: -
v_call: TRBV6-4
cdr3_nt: TGTGCCAGCAGAAGAGTTCTAGGGGAGGGCAAAAACATTCAGTACTTC
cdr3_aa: CASRRVLGEGKNIQYF

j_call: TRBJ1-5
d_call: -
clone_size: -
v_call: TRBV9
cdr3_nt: TGTGCCAGCAGCGTAGGTAGGGGCCCCTACCAGCCCCAGCATTTT
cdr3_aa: CASSVGRGPYQPQHF

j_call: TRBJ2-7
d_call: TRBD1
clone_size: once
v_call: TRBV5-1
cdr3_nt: TGCGCCAGCAGCTTGGTACAGGGGGCCTACGAGCAGTACTTC
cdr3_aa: CASSLVQGAYEQYF

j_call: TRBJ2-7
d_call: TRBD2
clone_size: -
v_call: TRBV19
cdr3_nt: TGTGCCAGTAGCCTTACTAGCGGCCACTACGAGCAGTACTTC
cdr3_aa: CASSLTSGHYEQYF

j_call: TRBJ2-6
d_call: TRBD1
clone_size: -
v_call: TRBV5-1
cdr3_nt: TGCGCCAGCAGCTCAGGGGGTTGGGGTTCTGGGGCCAACGTCCTGACTTTC
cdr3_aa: CASSSGGWGSGANVLTF

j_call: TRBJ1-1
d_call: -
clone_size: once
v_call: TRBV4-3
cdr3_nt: TGCGCCAGCAGCCAAGATCCGAGGAACACTGAAGCTTTCTTT
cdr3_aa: CASSQDPRNTEAFF

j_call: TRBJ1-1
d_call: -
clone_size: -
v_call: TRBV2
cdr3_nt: TGTGCCAGGGCCCGCGTGGGGAGCAACACTGAAGCTTTCTTT
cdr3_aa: CARARVGSNTEAFF

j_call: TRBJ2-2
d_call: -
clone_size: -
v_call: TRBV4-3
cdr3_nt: TGCGCCAGCAGCCAAACAGCCACGAGCACCGGGGAGCTGTTTTTT
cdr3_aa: CASSQTATSTGELFF

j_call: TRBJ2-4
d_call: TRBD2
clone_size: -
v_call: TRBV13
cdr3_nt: TGTGCCAGCAGCTTTGAGGGTCTTGGGACTAGCGGGAGGAATGCGCTAGCCAAAAACATTCAGTACTTC
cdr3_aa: CASSFEGLGTSGRNALAKNIQYF

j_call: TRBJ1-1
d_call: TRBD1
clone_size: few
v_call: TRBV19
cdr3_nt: TGTGCCAGTAGTTCCCCCCGGACAGGGGGCTCGGAAAGAACTGAAGCTTTCTTT
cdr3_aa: CASSSPRTGGSERTEAFF

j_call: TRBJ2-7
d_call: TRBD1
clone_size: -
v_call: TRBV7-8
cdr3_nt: TGTGCCAGCAGCCCGGACAGGGGCACGGAGCAGTACTTC
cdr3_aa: CASSPDRGTEQYF

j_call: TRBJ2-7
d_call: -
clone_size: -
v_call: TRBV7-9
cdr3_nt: TGTGCCAGCAGCTTAGGAGGATTGGGCTACGAGCAGTACTTC
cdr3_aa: CASSLGGLGYEQYF

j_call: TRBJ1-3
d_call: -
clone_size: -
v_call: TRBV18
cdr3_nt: TGTGCCAGCTCAAGAGGGATCGACCCTGGAAACACCATATATTTT
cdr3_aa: CASSRGIDPGNTIYF

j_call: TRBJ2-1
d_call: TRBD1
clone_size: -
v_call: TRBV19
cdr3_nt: TGTGCCAGTATCCCGGACAGGGGGTCCTACAATGAGCAGTTCTTC
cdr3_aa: CASIPDRGSYNEQFF

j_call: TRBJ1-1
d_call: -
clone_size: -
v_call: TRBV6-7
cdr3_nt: TGTGCCAGCAGTTACTCGAACATCCCCATGAACACTGAAGCTTTCTTT
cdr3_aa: CASSYSNIPMNTEAFF

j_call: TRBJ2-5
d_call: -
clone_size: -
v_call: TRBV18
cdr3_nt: TGTGCCAGCTCACCGGGCCACGGAGAGACCCAGTACTTC
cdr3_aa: CASSPGHGETQYF

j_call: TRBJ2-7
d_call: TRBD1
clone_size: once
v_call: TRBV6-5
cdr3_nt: TGTGCCAGCAGCCCGGGACAGCCCGAGCAGTACTTC
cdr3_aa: CASSPGQPEQYF

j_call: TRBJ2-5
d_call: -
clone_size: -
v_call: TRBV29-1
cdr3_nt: TGCAGCGTTGATCGGGGGGACAACCAAGAGACCCAGTACTTC
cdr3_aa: CSVDRGDNQETQYF

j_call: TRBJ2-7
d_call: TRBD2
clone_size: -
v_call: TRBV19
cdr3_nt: TGTGCCAGTAGCCCGTCGGCTAGCGGAGCCAACGAGCAGTACTTC
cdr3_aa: CASSPSASGANEQYF

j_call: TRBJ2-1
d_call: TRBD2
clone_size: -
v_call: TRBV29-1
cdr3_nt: TGCAGCGTTGTACGGGAGGGCCTCTACAATGAGCAGTTCTTC
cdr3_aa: CSVVREGLYNEQFF

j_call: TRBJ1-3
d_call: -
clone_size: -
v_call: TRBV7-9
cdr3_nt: TGTGCCAGCACCCCAGGCCGGTTTACAAGCTCTGGAAACACCATATATTTT
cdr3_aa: CASTPGRFTSSGNTIYF

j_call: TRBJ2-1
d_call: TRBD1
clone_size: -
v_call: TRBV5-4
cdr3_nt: TGTGCCAGCAGCCCCCGGACAGGGGCTTACAATGAGCAGTTCTTC
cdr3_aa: CASSPRTGAYNEQFF

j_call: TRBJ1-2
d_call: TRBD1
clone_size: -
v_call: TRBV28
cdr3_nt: TGTGCCAGCAGACAGGACAGGATAAACTATGGCTACACCTTC
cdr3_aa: CASRQDRINYGYTF

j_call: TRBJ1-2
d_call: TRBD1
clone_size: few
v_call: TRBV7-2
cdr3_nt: TGTGCCAGCAGCTTATCCCCGACAGGGACTAACTATGGCTACACCTTC
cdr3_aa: CASSLSPTGTNYGYTF

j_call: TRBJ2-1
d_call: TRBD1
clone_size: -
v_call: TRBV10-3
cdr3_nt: TGTGCCATCAGCCCGACAGGGGAGTTACATGAGCAGTTCTTC
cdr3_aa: CAISPTGELHEQFF

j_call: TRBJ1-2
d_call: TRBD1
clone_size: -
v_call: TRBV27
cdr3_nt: TGTGCCAGCAGGGGGGACAGGGTAAACTATGGCTACACCTTC
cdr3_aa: CASRGDRVNYGYTF

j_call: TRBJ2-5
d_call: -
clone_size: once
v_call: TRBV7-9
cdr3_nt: TGTGCCAGCAGCCTACAAGAGACCCAGTACTTC
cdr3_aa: CASSLQETQYF

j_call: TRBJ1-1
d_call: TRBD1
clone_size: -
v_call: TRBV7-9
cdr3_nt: TGTGCCAGCAGCCTTGGTCTCGGACAGGGGCCAAAAGCTTTCTTT
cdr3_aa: CASSLGLGQGPKAFF

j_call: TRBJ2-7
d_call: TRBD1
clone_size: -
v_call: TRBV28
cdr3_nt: TGTGCCAGCAGGCGCCGGGACAGGAGCTCCTACGAGCAGTACTTC
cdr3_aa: CASRRRDRSSYEQYF

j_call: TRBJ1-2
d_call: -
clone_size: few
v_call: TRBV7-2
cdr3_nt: TGTGCCAGCAGCCCCGGGGGAGTGGGCTATGGCTACACCTTC
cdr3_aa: CASSPGGVGYGYTF

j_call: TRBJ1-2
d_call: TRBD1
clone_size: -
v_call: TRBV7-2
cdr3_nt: TGTGCCAGCACCCGACGACAGGGAAGTTATGAGGGCTACACCTTC
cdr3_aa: CASTRRQGSYEGYTF

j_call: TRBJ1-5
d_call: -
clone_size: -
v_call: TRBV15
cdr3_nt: TGTGCCACCAGCGCAGGGGATTTCGGCAATCAGCCCCAGCATTTT
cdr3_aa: CATSAGDFGNQPQHF

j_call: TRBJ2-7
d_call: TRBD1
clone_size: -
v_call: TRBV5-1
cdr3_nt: TGCGCCAGCAGCTTGGCCCTGGGGGACAGGGACTCCTACGAGCAGTACTTC
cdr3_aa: CASSLALGDRDSYEQYF

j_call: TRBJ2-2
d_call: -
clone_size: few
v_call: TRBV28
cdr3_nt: TGTGCCAGCAGTTTACACGGGAACACCGGGGAGCTGTTTTTT
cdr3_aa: CASSLHGNTGELFF

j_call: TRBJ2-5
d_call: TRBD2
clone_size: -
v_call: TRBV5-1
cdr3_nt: TGCGCCAGCAGCTTGAACGGAAGAGCGGGAGGCCAAGAGACCCAGTACTTC
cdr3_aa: CASSLNGRAGGQETQYF

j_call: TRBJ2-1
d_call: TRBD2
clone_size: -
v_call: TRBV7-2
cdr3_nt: TGTGCCAGCAGCCCCGGGACTAGCTATGAGCAGTTCTTC
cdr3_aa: CASSPGTSYEQFF

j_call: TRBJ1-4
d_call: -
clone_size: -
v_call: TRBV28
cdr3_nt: TGTGCCAGCAGTTCCGCCGGGACTAATGAAAAACTGTTTTTT
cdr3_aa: CASSSAGTNEKLFF

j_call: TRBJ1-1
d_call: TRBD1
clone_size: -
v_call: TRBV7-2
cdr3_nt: TGTGCCAGCAGCGCATACAGGGGGCGCAACACTGAAGCTTTCTTT
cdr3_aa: CASSAYRGRNTEAFF

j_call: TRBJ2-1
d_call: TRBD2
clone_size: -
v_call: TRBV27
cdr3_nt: TGTGCCAGCAGTTATATAGACCGACTAGCGGGGGGCTATGAGCAGTTCTTC
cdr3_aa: CASSYIDRLAGGYEQFF

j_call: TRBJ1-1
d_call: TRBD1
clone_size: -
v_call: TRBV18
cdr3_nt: TGTGCCAGCTCACCAATGGGACAGGGTAAGGGGACGGAAGCTTTCTTT
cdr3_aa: CASSPMGQGKGTEAFF